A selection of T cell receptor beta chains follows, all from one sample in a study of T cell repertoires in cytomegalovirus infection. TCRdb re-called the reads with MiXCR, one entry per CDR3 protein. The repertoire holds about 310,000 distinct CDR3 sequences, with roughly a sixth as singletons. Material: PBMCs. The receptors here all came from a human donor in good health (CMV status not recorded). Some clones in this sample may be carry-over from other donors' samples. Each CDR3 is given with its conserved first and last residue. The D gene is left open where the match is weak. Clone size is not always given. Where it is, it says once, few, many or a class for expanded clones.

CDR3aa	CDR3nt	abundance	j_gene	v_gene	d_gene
CASRSTGFGGTYEQYF	TGTGCCAGCAGATCGACAGGGTTTGGAGGTACCTACGAGCAGTACTTC	-	TRBJ2-7	TRBV6-6	TRBD1
CATTQGSVNTEAFF	TGTGCCACCACTCAGGGTTCGGTGAACACTGAAGCTTTCTTT	-	TRBJ1-1	TRBV10-3	-
CASSITGSTGELFF	TGTGCCAGCAGTATTACCGGGTCCACCGGGGAGCTGTTTTTT	-	TRBJ2-2	TRBV6-1	-
CASSYSTSPRPPYPQETQYF	TGTGCCAGCAGTTACTCGACTAGCCCGAGGCCGCCATACCCTCAAGAGACCCAGTACTTC	-	TRBJ2-5	TRBV6-5	TRBD2
CASSATGTGVYGYTF	TGTGCCAGCAGTGCGACCGGGACAGGGGTTTATGGCTACACCTTC	-	TRBJ1-2	TRBV28	TRBD1
CSVSQGSPTLGQPQHF	TGCAGCGTTTCGCAGGGAAGCCCTACTCTTGGTCAGCCCCAGCATTTT	-	TRBJ1-5	TRBV29-1	-
CSVGPGQSSYEQYF	TGCAGTGTTGGACCGGGACAGAGCTCCTACGAGCAGTACTTC	few	TRBJ2-7	TRBV20-1	TRBD1
CASSEDGTLSYGYTF	TGTGCCAGCAGTGAAGACGGGACGCTAAGCTATGGCTACACCTTC	-	TRBJ1-2	TRBV2	-
CASSLEQANTEAFF	TGTGCCAGCAGCTTAGAACAGGCGAACACTGAAGCTTTCTTT	many	TRBJ1-1	TRBV7-9	-
CASSSTGTIANEQFF	TGTGCCAGCAGCTCGACAGGGACTATAGCGAATGAGCAGTTCTTC	few	TRBJ2-1	TRBV7-9	-
CASQYSGRLYGYTF	TGTGCCAGCCAATACTCAGGACGGCTCTATGGCTACACCTTC	many	TRBJ1-2	TRBV19	-
CASGFVGNNEQFF	TGTGCCAGCGGTTTCGTAGGGAACAATGAGCAGTTCTTC	-	TRBJ2-1	TRBV7-8	-
CASSLSGGPDSPLHF	TGCGCCAGCAGCTTATCAGGGGGACCTGATTCACCCCTCCACTTT	few	TRBJ1-6	TRBV5-1	TRBD1
CSASLPLVAGKETQYF	TGCAGTGCTAGCCTACCTCTCGTAGCGGGAAAAGAGACCCAGTACTTC	-	TRBJ2-5	TRBV20-1	TRBD2
CASSKTGGNEKLFF	TGTGCCAGCAGCAAGACAGGCGGCAATGAAAAACTGTTTTTT	-	TRBJ1-4	TRBV5-4	-
CASSLGLPAGELFF	TGCGCCAGCAGCCTCGGACTACCGGCCGGGGAGCTGTTTTTT	few	TRBJ2-2	TRBV5-1	-
CASSLGDTYNEQFF	TGCGCCAGCAGCTTGGGAGACACCTACAATGAGCAGTTCTTC	-	TRBJ2-1	TRBV5-1	-
CASREGTPGELFF	TGTGCCAGCAGAGAAGGGACCCCCGGGGAGCTGTTTTTT	many	TRBJ2-2	TRBV12-3/TRBV12-4	-
CASSRESFSAYEQYF	TGTGCCAGCAGTCGCGAGTCCTTTAGCGCGTACGAGCAGTACTTC	-	TRBJ2-7	TRBV6-5	-
CAIERGGTHNEQFF	TGTGCCATCGAGCGGGGGGGCACCCACAATGAGCAGTTCTTC	few	TRBJ2-1	TRBV24-1	TRBD2
CASSPGHTTYEQYF	TGCGCCAGCAGCCCGGGACACACCACCTACGAGCAGTACTTC	-	TRBJ2-7	TRBV4-1	-
CASSLDPVMEETQYF	TGTGCCAGCAGCTTGGACCCGGTAATGGAAGAGACCCAGTACTTC	-	TRBJ2-5	TRBV5-4	-
CASSRVTNEKLFF	TGCGCCAGCAGTAGGGTGACTAATGAAAAACTGTTTTTT	-	TRBJ1-4	TRBV5-1	-
CASSFRPVGIATDTQYF	TGTGCCAGCAGCTTTCGTCCGGTGGGGATCGCCACAGATACGCAGTATTTT	few	TRBJ2-3	TRBV7-2	-
CASSRSGGGTDTQYF	TGTGCCAGCAGCCGAAGCGGGGGGGGGACAGATACGCAGTATTTT	few	TRBJ2-3	TRBV28	TRBD2
CASSLAGRGASGANVLTF	TGTGCCAGCAGCTTAGCGGGCAGGGGCGCGTCTGGGGCCAACGTCCTGACTTTC	many	TRBJ2-6	TRBV7-6	-
CASSLRTGGNYGYTF	TGTGCCAGCAGCCTTCGAACCGGGGGTAACTATGGCTACACCTTC	many	TRBJ1-2	TRBV7-2	-
CASSDYYGYTF	TGTGCCAGCAGTGACTACTATGGCTACACCTTC	-	TRBJ1-2	TRBV6-2/TRBV6-3	-
CASSLRGSTDTQYF	TGTGCCAGCAGCTTGAGGGGGAGCACAGATACGCAGTATTTT	many	TRBJ2-3	TRBV7-9	-
CASSSTGTGYYSNQPQHF	TGTGCCAGCAGCTCGACCGGGACAGGGTACTATAGCAATCAGCCCCAGCATTTT	many	TRBJ1-5	TRBV7-2	TRBD1
CSARDQERLTQHF	TGCAGTGCTAGAGATCAGGAGAGATTGACCCAGCATTTT	few	TRBJ1-5	TRBV20-1	-
CASSYGSGIYNEQFF	TGTGCCAGCAGTTACGGGTCCGGGATTTACAATGAGCAGTTCTTC	-	TRBJ2-1	TRBV6-5	-
CASSPPTMNTGELFF	TGCGCCAGCAGCCCCCCGACAATGAACACCGGGGAGCTGTTTTTT	few	TRBJ2-2	TRBV4-1	-
CASSRGLAGAWWFF	TGTGCCAGCAGCCGCGGACTAGCGGGGGCCTGGTGGTTCTTC	-	TRBJ2-1	TRBV3-1	TRBD2
CASSSTGANQPQHF	TGTGCCAGTAGTTCGACAGGGGCTAATCAGCCCCAGCATTTT	-	TRBJ1-5	TRBV19	TRBD1
CASSQGLAGAQWETQYF	TGCGCCAGCAGCCAGGGACTAGCGGGGGCTCAGTGGGAGACCCAGTACTTC	many	TRBJ2-5	TRBV4-1	TRBD2
CASSGGLARTTDTQYF	TGTGCCAGCAGCGGTGGACTAGCGCGGACGACGGATACGCAGTATTTT	few	TRBJ2-3	TRBV5-4	TRBD2
CASSLVQSRQETQYF	TGTGCCAGCAGCTTAGTGCAGAGCAGACAAGAGACCCAGTACTTC	many	TRBJ2-5	TRBV7-9	-
CAIGSGGEAFF	TGTGCCATCGGTTCAGGGGGTGAAGCTTTCTTT	-	TRBJ1-1	TRBV10-3	TRBD1
CASSLMGADGETQYF	TGTGCCAGCAGTTTAATGGGGGCGGATGGGGAGACCCAGTACTTC	-	TRBJ2-5	TRBV11-2	-
CASSGGGAEAYEQYF	TGTGCCAGCAGTGGGGGGGGCGCTGAAGCCTACGAGCAGTACTTC	-	TRBJ2-7	TRBV28	-
CASSGQGAKRGYTF	TGTGCCAGCAGCGGACAGGGGGCGAAACGTGGCTACACCTTC	few	TRBJ1-2	TRBV7-2	TRBD1
CASSLTSPLVAGQETQYF	TGTGCCAGCAGCTTAACCTCTCCCTTAGTAGCGGGCCAAGAGACCCAGTACTTC	many	TRBJ2-5	TRBV7-2	TRBD2
CSARDAGGLQETQYF	TGCAGTGCTAGAGATGCCGGGGGGCTCCAAGAGACCCAGTACTTC	-	TRBJ2-5	TRBV20-1	-
CASSLPQGDFTF	TGTGCCAGCAGCTTGCCCCAGGGTGACTTCACCTTC	-	TRBJ1-2	TRBV5-6	-
CASSAAASNSGANVLTF	TGTGCCAGCAGCGCAGCGGCAAGTAACTCTGGGGCCAACGTCCTGACTTTC	many	TRBJ2-6	TRBV7-6	-
CASSLRSSYEQYF	TGTGCCAGCAGCCTCAGAAGCTCCTACGAGCAGTACTTC	-	TRBJ2-7	TRBV12-3/TRBV12-4	-
CASSEPSRPNTEAFF	TGTGCCAGCAGTGAGCCCAGTCGGCCGAACACTGAAGCTTTCTTT	-	TRBJ1-1	TRBV25-1	-
CASSGLWDNANVLTF	TGTGCCAGCAGTGGTCTCTGGGACAACGCCAACGTCCTGACTTTC	-	TRBJ2-6	TRBV25-1	-
CASSLVGSSYNEQFF	TGTGCCAGCAGCTTAGTTGGTAGCTCCTACAATGAGCAGTTCTTC	many	TRBJ2-1	TRBV7-9	-